This T cell receptor beta chain is drawn from a study of beta chain features in type 1 diabetes. General study results and limits: Insertions at VDJ junctions were less frequent in type 1 diabetes patients. These patients also deleted more nucleotides at the same junctions. The study left unresolved whether HLA type influences TCRB rearrangement.

Note on this clone: The antigen is not known.

The study reverse transcribed the entire isolated RNA, so it sequenced expressed TCRB transcripts. TCRdb's table, derived via immunoSEQ multiplex PCR, lists solely in-frame clones and lacks some. The table records 680,000 or so clones, about a sixth of them present only once. The trim removed 5 bases at V and 5 bases at J, leaving 12 bases unmatched. Germline lookup yields CDR1 MDHEN and CDR2 SYDVKM. This CDR3 comprises 15 residues. On average, the one heparinised blood draw given by each donor was roughly 100 mL. This clonotype was obtained from a man aged 18 to 30 in good health. The V and J genes are TRBV28 and TRBJ2-7; TRBD2 matches at 7 bases. The sequencing input was naive CD4+ T cells from blood. CDR3: CASSLPSGAVNEQYF. CDR3 nucleotides: TGTGCCAGCAGTCTACCCAGCGGGGCGGTCAACGAGCAGTACTTC. Full variable domain (rest looked up from reference TRBV28 and TRBJ2-7): DVKVTQSSRYLVKRTGEKVFLECVQDMDHENMFWYRQDPGLGLRLIYFSYDVKMKEKGDIPEGYSVSREKKERFSLILESASTNQTSMYLCASSLPSGAVNEQYFGPGTRLTVT.